A selection of T cell receptor beta chains follows, all from one sample in a study of shared clonotypes between healthy human individuals. Clones were sequenced by immunoSEQ multiplex PCR, and TCRdb holds only the in-frame ones, with some missing. The data show hundreds of thousands of clones, with 95% to 97% seen just once and about 0.12% held by the top ten. Material: naive CD8+ T cells sorted from blood. The receptors here all came from a woman aged 25-40 years in good health. The CDR3 runs from the conserved cysteine through the conserved F or W. A D gene is named only where the DNA matches it firmly. A clone size is listed for some rows: how often the clone was seen (once, few, many), or a class if it is expanded.

j_call: TRBJ2-2
v_call: TRBV10-2
d_call: -
clone_size: -
cdr3_nt: TGCGCCAGCACAAGGGGTGTCACCGGGGAGCTGTTTTTT
cdr3_aa: CASTRGVTGELFF

j_call: TRBJ1-2
v_call: TRBV29-1
d_call: -
clone_size: -
cdr3_nt: TGCAGCGTTGTCGGGGTCAGCTATGGCTACACCTTC
cdr3_aa: CSVVGVSYGYTF

j_call: TRBJ2-5
v_call: TRBV7-7
d_call: TRBD2
clone_size: -
cdr3_nt: TGTGCCAGCAGCTACGGGACTAGCAGCCAAGAGACCCAGTACTTC
cdr3_aa: CASSYGTSSQETQYF

j_call: TRBJ1-5
v_call: TRBV28
d_call: -
clone_size: -
cdr3_nt: TGTGCCAGCAGTCTCAGGGACTATGGATACAATCAGCCCCAGCATTTT
cdr3_aa: CASSLRDYGYNQPQHF

j_call: TRBJ1-1
v_call: TRBV28
d_call: -
clone_size: -
cdr3_nt: TGTGCCAGCAGCCCGGACACTGACACTGAAGCTTTCTTT
cdr3_aa: CASSPDTDTEAFF

j_call: TRBJ2-3
v_call: TRBV19
d_call: -
clone_size: -
cdr3_nt: TGTGCCAGTAGTAAACTGGGCGCAGATACGCAGTATTTT
cdr3_aa: CASSKLGADTQYF

j_call: TRBJ1-3
v_call: TRBV27
d_call: -
clone_size: -
cdr3_nt: TGTGCCAGCAGTTCCTTGCCCTCTGGAAACACCATATATTTT
cdr3_aa: CASSSLPSGNTIYF

j_call: TRBJ2-2
v_call: TRBV9
d_call: TRBD1
clone_size: -
cdr3_nt: TGTGCCAGCCGACAGGGCCTGAACACCGGGGAGCTGTTTTTT
cdr3_aa: CASRQGLNTGELFF

j_call: TRBJ2-2
v_call: TRBV27
d_call: TRBD1
clone_size: -
cdr3_nt: TGTGCCAGCAGTTTAGGTCAGGGGGCGACCGGGGAGCTGTTTTTT
cdr3_aa: CASSLGQGATGELFF

j_call: TRBJ2-1
v_call: TRBV2
d_call: TRBD2
clone_size: -
cdr3_nt: TGTGCCAGCAGTGTTGGACTAGCGGGAGACGATGAGCAGTTCTTC
cdr3_aa: CASSVGLAGDDEQFF

j_call: TRBJ2-1
v_call: TRBV30
d_call: TRBD1
clone_size: -
cdr3_nt: TGTGCCTGGAGAACCGGGACAGCGAACAATGAGCAGTTCTTC
cdr3_aa: CAWRTGTANNEQFF

j_call: TRBJ2-7
v_call: TRBV27
d_call: -
clone_size: few
cdr3_nt: TGTGCCAGCAGTTTTACCGGAGTTGGGTACGAGCAGTACTTC
cdr3_aa: CASSFTGVGYEQYF